The 4 T cell receptor beta chains given below trace back to one sample, sequenced in a study of Ad26.COV2.S vaccination and SARS-CoV-2 variants. Treatment noted: 15 to 20 received Ad26.COV2.S at low or high dose, single or two shots; about 5 received placebo; per-sample allocation not given. Collection of samples fell on day 63 after the first vaccine or placebo injection. Clones were read by immunoSEQ multiplex PCR, and TCRdb kept only the in-frame ones, dropping some. This sample has 350,000 to 450,000 clones, with approximately 92% found just once. Here the sequenced sample was peripheral blood, taken in a trial of Ad26.COV2.S vaccine versus placebo. The receptors shown here come from a person aged 18-65 years who received the Ad26.COV2.S COVID-19 vaccine or a placebo.

Turning to this clone: The same CDR3 also results from other DNA sequences found in this sample. The chain links TRBV9 to TRBJ2-2; D ambiguous. V was shortened by 0 bases and J by 0 bases, with 3 bases between the two germline ends. This CDR3 comprises 14 residues. Looked up from germline, CDR1 is SGDLS and CDR2 is YYNGEE. The CDR3 sequence is CASSVGPNTGELFF. The CDR3 DNA follows: TGTGCCAGCAGCGTAGGCCCGAACACCGGGGAGCTGTTTTTT.

The chain recombines TRBV6-4 with TRBJ2-3; 9 positions agree with TRBD2. V lost 0 bases to trimming and J lost 6 bases; unmatched junction nucleotides: 4. The germline gives CDR1 MRHNA, CDR2 SNTAGT. CDR3 size: 15 residues. CDR3 in DNA: TGTGCCAGCAGTGACTCGCGGGGGGGGCTTGATACGCAGTATTTT. It is translated as CASSDSRGGLDTQYF.

With regard to this clone: This same CDR3 is encoded by further DNA sequences in the sample. J is TRBJ1-2 and V is TRBV27; D perhaps matches TRBD1 (6 bases). The V gene's germline CDR1 is MNHEY and CDR2 SMNVEV (reference sequence). Trimming stripped 5 bases from V and 4 bases from J, with 11 bases between. The CDR3 length is 13 residues. In DNA, the CDR3 is TGTGCCAGCAGTCGTACAGGGTCCTATGGCTACACCTTC. Protein product: CASSRTGSYGYTF.

The V and J genes are TRBV10-2 and TRBJ2-3, with 7 bases that match TRBD2. Germline V gene sequence: CDR1 WSHSY, CDR2 SAAADI. This CDR3 has 14 residues. V lost 10 bases to trimming and J lost 1 base; unmatched junction nucleotides: 8. The CDR3 bases are TGCGCCACCAAGGGAGGGGATGGCACAGATACGCAGTATTTT. It translates to CATKGGDGTDTQYF.